These 23 T cell receptor beta chains were all obtained from the same sample, sequenced in a study of blood T cells in healthy people across ages. Combining a sample-barcoded 5' primer with a J-beta primer mix, a second PCR ran for 7 to 11 cycles. TCRdb re-derived calls from the 5' RACE reads in MiXCR, one entry per CDR3 protein. The sample yields about 1,800,000 distinct CDR3 sequences, roughly 28% seen once. Sequencing was performed on blood. The receptors here all came from a young woman in good health.

This clonotype was counted many times. J is TRBJ1-2 and V is TRBV28; 9 nucleotides agree with TRBD1. This CDR3 has 14 amino acids. With 5 bases clipped from V and 6 bases from J, the junction kept 7 bases outside the gene matches. Germline CDR1 is MDHEN and CDR2 is SYDVKM. DNA for the CDR3: TGTGCCAGCAGTCGGACAGGGGATTCGGATGGCTACACCTTC. Its translation is CASSRTGDSDGYTF.

This clonotype has at least ten counts. This rearrangement joins TRBV12-3 or TRBV12-4 to TRBJ2-1; no clear D gene. Between the trimmed V and J ends, which lost 8 bases and 5 bases, there was a span of 13 bases. This CDR3 is built from 13 residues. CDR3 coding DNA: TGTGCCAGCCAAAGACGAACCGACAATGAGCAGTTCTTC. As protein: CASQRRTDNEQFF.

The CDR3 sequence: CAWSRDMTYEQYF. The CDR3 DNA reads TGTGCCTGGAGCCGGGACATGACCTACGAGCAGTACTTC. The chain carries TRBV30 and TRBJ2-7, with a possible D match to TRBD1 (6 bases). CDR1 and CDR2 from the germline V gene are GTSNPN and SVGIG (reference sequence). Trimming removed 3 bases at V and 2 bases at J, with 11 bases between. There are 13 residues in the CDR3.

The chain has TRBV19 and TRBJ2-1; 11 nucleotides match TRBD2. From germline, CDR1 is LNHDA and CDR2 SQIVND (reference sequence). The trim removed 6 bases at V and 4 bases at J, leaving 17 bases unmatched. The CDR3 totals 19 residues. CDR3 DNA: TGTGCCAGTAGCACCACACCGGGGCGACTAGCGGGACGATACAATGAGCAGTTCTTC. Its translation: CASSTTPGRLAGRYNEQFF.

This clonotype was recorded at least ten times. This chain uses TRBV13 with TRBJ1-4; D gene ambiguous. The CDR3 has 15 amino acids. V was pared by 5 bases and J by 3 bases, with 13 bases between. Germline CDR1 and CDR2: PRHDT and FYEKMQ (reference sequence). CDR3 loop: CASSTDGPANEKLFF. The CDR3 coding sequence is TGTGCCAGCAGCACCGACGGCCCGGCTAATGAAAAACTGTTTTTT.

This clonotype was picked up a small number of times. The chain uses TRBV2 and TRBJ1-5; D is unresolved. There are 13 residues in the CDR3. Germline-derived CDR1 and CDR2 are SNHLY and FYNNEI. V lost 7 bases, J lost 5 bases, and 12 bases lay in between. CDR3 DNA: TGTGCCAGCAATAGAGGTTTAGATCAGCCCCAGCATTTT. As protein: CASNRGLDQPQHF.

This clonotype was observed many times. An end of the junction differs from the germline gene, which may be a read error. V is TRBV5-1 and J is TRBJ1-1, with D possibly matching TRBD1 (6 bases). CDR3 length equals 14 residues. The germline gives CDR1 SGHRS, CDR2 YFSETQ. The CDR3 sequence: CASSLGTLNTEAFF. The CDR3 DNA is TGTGCCAGCAGTTTAGGGACATTGAACACTGAAGCTTTCTTT.

This clonotype was found a few times. This chain uses TRBV2 with TRBJ1-1; D uncertain. Between the trimmed V and J ends, which lost 3 bases and 2 bases, there was a span of 19 bases. CDR1 and CDR2 (germline): SNHLY, FYNNEI. This CDR3 contains 17 residues. Written as DNA, the CDR3 is TGTGCCAGCAGTGATGGAGTGGGCAGGAGCCAAAACACTGAAGCTTTCTTT. Protein product: CASSDGVGRSQNTEAFF.

This chain uses TRBV30 with TRBJ1-5; D remains ambiguous. The CDR3 totals 12 residues. The V end was cut by 1 base, the J end by 9 bases, with 10 bases between. The germline V gene has CDR1 GTSNPN and CDR2 SVGIG (reference sequence). The CDR3 is CAWSEGLGPQHF. CDR3 DNA sequence: TGTGCCTGGAGTGAGGGCCTAGGGCCCCAGCATTTT. The full variable domain, rest sourced from reference TRBV30 and TRBJ1-5, is SQTIHQWPATLVQPVGSPLSLECTVEGTSNPNLYWYRQAAGRGLQLLFYSVGIGQISSEVPQNLSASRPQDRQFILSSKKLLLSDSGFYLCAWSEGLGPQHFGDGTRLSIL.

This clonotype was seen more than once but under ten times. The rearrangement links TRBV28 to TRBJ1-4; unclear D gene. V was shortened by 5 bases and J by 4 bases, with 14 bases between the two germline ends. Germline V gene sequence: CDR1 MDHEN, CDR2 SYDVKM. The CDR3 is made up of 15 amino acids. CDR3 protein: CASSIPTGSNEKLFF. The DNA of the CDR3 is TGTGCCAGCAGTATCCCCACGGGTAGTAATGAAAAACTGTTTTTT.

The table lists this clonotype with a few counts. The V and J genes are TRBV5-6 and TRBJ2-3; 13 bases are a match to TRBD2. The V and J ends lost 1 base and 8 bases, in that order; junction bases with no gene match: 7. Germline loops: CDR1 SGHDT, CDR2 YYEEEE. This CDR3 spans 16 amino acids. The CDR3 nucleotides are TGTGCCAGCAGCTTGTTATCAGGACTAGCGGGGGTTACGCAGTATTTT. It codes for CASSLLSGLAGVTQYF.

This clonotype has just a few counts. V and J are TRBV13 and TRBJ2-3; D ambiguous. The CDR3 loop spans 12 amino acids. Germline V CDR1 and CDR2: PRHDT, FYEKMQ (reference sequence). Trimming cost V 2 bases and J 10 bases, with 10 bases left between them. The DNA for the CDR3 is TGTGCCAGCAGCTTAACCCCGGCAGCGCAGTATTTT. This codes for CASSLTPAAQYF.

This chain links TRBV12-3 or TRBV12-4 with TRBJ1-5; perhaps TRBD1 as D (6 bases). V lost 3 bases to trimming and J lost 3 bases, with 18 bases between them. The CDR3 runs to 17 residues. The DNA for the CDR3 is TGTGCCAGCAGTTTGGGGGGGCAGACCTCTTTCAATCAGCCCCAGCATTTT. Encoded protein: CASSLGGQTSFNQPQHF.

This clonotype was seen a few times. V gene TRBV10-3 combines with J gene TRBJ2-1; D not resolved. This CDR3 has 16 residues. Germline CDR1 and CDR2: ENHRY and SYGVKD. V was clipped by 0 bases and J by 8 bases, with 17 bases between them. The CDR3 nucleotides are TGTGCCATCAGTGAGTCTGGGCCAGAGCGCCTGCATGAGCAGTTCTTC. Translated: CAISESGPERLHEQFF.

This clonotype was seen a handful of times. The rearrangement uses TRBV2 and TRBJ2-1; the match to TRBD2 covers 8 bases. The CDR3 loop spans 15 amino acids. V trimming: 7 bases; J trimming: 2 bases; junction bases outside the gene matches: 7. Germline V lookup: CDR1 SNHLY, CDR2 FYNNEI. The CDR3 region is CASTAGAQAYNEQFF. The CDR3 coding sequence is TGTGCCAGCACAGCGGGAGCCCAGGCCTACAATGAGCAGTTCTTC.

The CDR3 protein is CASSQVRNEQYF. The CDR3 DNA reads as TGTGCCAGCAGCCAAGTTAGAAACGAGCAGTACTTC. The rearrangement joins TRBV14 to TRBJ2-7, with unresolved D. This CDR3 comprises 12 residues. CDR1 and CDR2 (germline): SGHDN, FVKESK. V dropped 1 base and J dropped 5 bases, with 6 bases sitting between them.

On this clonotype itself: A clone one base away is much larger, so this may be a read error. V and J are TRBV5-1 and TRBJ2-7; TRBD2 agrees at 7 bases. Germline CDR1 SGHRS, CDR2 YFSETQ. Trimming at V came to 0 bases and at J to 7 bases, leaving 13 bases not matched to a gene. The CDR3 sequence is 16 residues long. CDR3 DNA: TGCGCCAGCAGCTTGGTTCCAGCGGGAATGGAGAATGAGCAGTACTTC. This gives the protein CASSLVPAGMENEQYF.

The chain has TRBV24-1 and TRBJ2-1; 10 bases are a match to TRBD1. The CDR3 loop spans 16 amino acids. Looked up from germline, CDR1 is KGHDR and CDR2 is SFDVKD. V lost 7 bases, J lost 14 bases, and 19 bases stayed unmatched. The CDR3 loop is CATSNTGTGAPLVKFF. The CDR3 bases are TGTGCCACCAGCAACACCGGGACAGGGGCACCCTTAGTCAAGTTCTTC.

This clonotype has just a few counts. The genes are TRBV28 and TRBJ2-1; D gene unclear. Germline V gene data show CDR1 as MDHEN and CDR2 as SYDVKM. The V end lost 6 bases, the J end lost 0 bases, and 15 bases lay between the germline ends. CDR3 length: 16 amino acids. The CDR3 DNA is TGTGCCAGCAGAGGAAACGGCCGGAGCTCCTACAATGAGCAGTTCTTC. This codes for CASRGNGRSSYNEQFF.

This clonotype showed up many times. V and J are TRBV19 and TRBJ2-1; 7 bases line up with TRBD2. Germline values: CDR1 LNHDA, CDR2 SQIVND (reference sequence). The ends lost 7 bases at V and 5 bases at J; junction bases unmatched: 8. The CDR3 covers 14 residues. CDR3 DNA sequence: TGTGCCAGTACTAGCGGACTACGGAACAATGAGCAGTTCTTC. It translates to CASTSGLRNNEQFF.

To note about this clonotype: One base away lies a much larger clone, so this may be a sequencing read error. This sequence joins TRBV20-1 and TRBJ2-4, with 9 positions matching TRBD1. Germline V CDR1 and CDR2: DFQATT, SNEGSKA (reference sequence). This CDR3 region has 17 residues. The CDR3 region is CSARGQGWGQAENIQYF. Here the CDR3 DNA reads TGCAGTGCTCGCGGACAGGGGTGGGGGCAAGCCGAAAACATTCAGTACTTC.

The chain links TRBV3-1 to TRBJ2-2; no definite D call. Trimming left V 5 bases short and J 5 bases short, with 12 bases between. This CDR3 has 14 amino acids. In germline, CDR1 is LGHDT, CDR2 YNNKEL (reference sequence). CDR3 DNA: TGTGCCAGCAGCGAACGTGCTGGGACCGGGGAGCTGTTTTTT. This sequence encodes CASSERAGTGELFF.

The rearrangement links TRBV5-1 to TRBJ2-7, with a possible D match to TRBD1 (5 bases). Germline lookup yields CDR1 SGHRS and CDR2 YFSETQ. There are 12 residues in the CDR3. V lost 3 bases and J lost 4, with 8 bases in between. The CDR3 coding sequence is TGCGCCAGCAGCTCTCGACAGTACGAGCAGTACTTC. Residues: CASSSRQYEQYF.